The entry below describes one T cell receptor beta chain. TCR beta sequencing was performed on blood CD8+ and CD4+ T cells. RNA in amounts of about 0.45 to 1 ug was reverse transcribed with random hexamers. TCRdb re-derived calls from the immunoSEQ multiplex PCR reads in MiXCR, one entry per CDR3 protein. The table shows fewer than 150,000 distinct CDR3 sequences, with around 91% occurring only once. This entry comes from a study of CD8 T cells in Susac syndrome. The ends were cut back, 2 bases at V and 2 bases at J, with 7 bases in the middle. CDR3 length: 14 residues. Per the germline V gene, CDR1 is MNHEY and CDR2 is SVGAGI.

This TCR was sampled from a human donor with multiple sclerosis. The chain has TRBV6-5 and TRBJ1-5, with unresolved D. Sequencing input: CD8+ T cells from PBMCs. The CDR3 bases are TGTGCCAGCAGTTACGGGGAGGGCAATCAGCCCCAGCATTTT. Translated, it gives CASSYGEGNQPQHF.